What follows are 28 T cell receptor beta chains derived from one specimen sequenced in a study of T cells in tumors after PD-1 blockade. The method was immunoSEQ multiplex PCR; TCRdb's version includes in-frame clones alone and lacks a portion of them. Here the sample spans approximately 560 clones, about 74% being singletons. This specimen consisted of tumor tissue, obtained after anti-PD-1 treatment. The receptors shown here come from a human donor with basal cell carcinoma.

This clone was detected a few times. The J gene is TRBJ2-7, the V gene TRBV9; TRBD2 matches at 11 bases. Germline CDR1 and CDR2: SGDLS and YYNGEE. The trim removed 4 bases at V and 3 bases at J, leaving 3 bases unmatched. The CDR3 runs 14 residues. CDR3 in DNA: TGTGCCAGCAGCTTTACTAGCGGGAGCTACGAGCAGTACTTC. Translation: CASSFTSGSYEQYF.

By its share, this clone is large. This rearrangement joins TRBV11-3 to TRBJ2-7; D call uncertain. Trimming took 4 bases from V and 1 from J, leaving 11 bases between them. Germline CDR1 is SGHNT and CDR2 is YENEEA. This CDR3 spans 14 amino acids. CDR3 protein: CASSSSVLSYEQYF. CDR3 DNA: TGTGCCAGCAGCTCGAGCGTGCTATCCTACGAGCAGTACTTC.

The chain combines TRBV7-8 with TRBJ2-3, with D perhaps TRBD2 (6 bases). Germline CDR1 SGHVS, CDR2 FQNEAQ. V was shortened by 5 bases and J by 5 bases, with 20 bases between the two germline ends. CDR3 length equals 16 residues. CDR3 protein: CASSRPRGLVGDTQYF. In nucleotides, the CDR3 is TGTGCCAGCAGCCGCCCGCGGGGTCTTGTGGGAGATACGCAGTATTTT.

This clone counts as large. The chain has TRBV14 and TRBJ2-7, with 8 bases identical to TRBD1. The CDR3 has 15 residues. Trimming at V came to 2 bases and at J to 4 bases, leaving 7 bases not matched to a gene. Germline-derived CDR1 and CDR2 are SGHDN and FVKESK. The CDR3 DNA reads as TGTGCCAGCAGCCAACAACAGGGGGGTTTGTACGAGCAGTACTTC. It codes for CASSQQQGGLYEQYF.

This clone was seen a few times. Here the CDR3 reads CASSQDEGRIRYSTDTQYF. The CDR3 bases are TGTGCCAGCAGCCAAGATGAGGGCAGAATAAGGTATAGCACAGATACGCAGTATTTT. The chain joins TRBV3-1 (or the pseudogene TRBV3-2) to TRBJ2-3, with D perhaps matching TRBD2 (5 bases). Germline V gene sequence: CDR1 LGHDT, CDR2 YNNKEL (reference sequence). V dropped 0 bases and J dropped 0 bases, with 19 bases sitting between them. The CDR3 length is 19 residues.

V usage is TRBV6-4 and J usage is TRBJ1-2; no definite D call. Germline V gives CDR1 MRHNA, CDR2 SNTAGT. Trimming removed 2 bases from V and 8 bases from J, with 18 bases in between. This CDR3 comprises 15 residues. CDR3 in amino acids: CASSDGPDSPGGYTF. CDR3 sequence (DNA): TGTGCCAGCAGTGACGGCCCGGACTCACCCGGGGGCTACACCTTC.

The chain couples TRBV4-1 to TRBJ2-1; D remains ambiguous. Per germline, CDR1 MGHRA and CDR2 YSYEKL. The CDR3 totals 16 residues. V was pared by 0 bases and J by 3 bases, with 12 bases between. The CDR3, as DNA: TGCGCCAGCAGCCAAGATATGGGAACCAACTACAATGAGCAGTTCTTC. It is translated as CASSQDMGTNYNEQFF.

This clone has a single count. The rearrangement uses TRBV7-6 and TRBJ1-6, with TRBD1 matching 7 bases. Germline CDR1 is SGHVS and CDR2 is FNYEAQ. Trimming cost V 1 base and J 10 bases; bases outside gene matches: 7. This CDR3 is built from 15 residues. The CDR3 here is CASSLVEGAGSPLHF. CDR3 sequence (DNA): TGTGCCAGCAGCTTAGTAGAGGGGGCAGGGTCACCCCTCCACTTT.

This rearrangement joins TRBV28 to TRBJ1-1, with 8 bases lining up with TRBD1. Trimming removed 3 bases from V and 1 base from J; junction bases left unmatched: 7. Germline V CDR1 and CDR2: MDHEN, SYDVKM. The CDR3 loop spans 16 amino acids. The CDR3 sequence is CASSFAQGAPNTEAFF. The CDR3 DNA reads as TGTGCCAGCAGTTTCGCCCAGGGGGCTCCGAACACTGAAGCTTTCTTT.

As DNA, the CDR3 is TGTGCCAGCAGGGTAGACAGGGGAGGACAGCCCCAGCATTTT. It codes for CASRVDRGGQPQHF. The J gene is TRBJ1-5, the V gene TRBV3-1 (or the pseudogene TRBV3-2); 8 bases line up with TRBD1. The CDR3 contains 14 residues. Germline V gene lookup returns CDR1 LGHDT and CDR2 YNNKEL (reference sequence). Trimming removed 6 bases from V and 7 bases from J; junction bases left unmatched: 8.

The CDR3 DNA sequence: TGTGCCAGCAGCACCAGGGACCTAGGGAGTACTGAAGCTTTCTTT. Amino acid sequence: CASSTRDLGSTEAFF. V usage is TRBV21-1 and J usage is TRBJ1-1. TRBV21-1 is an annotated pseudogene. CDR3 length equals 15 residues.

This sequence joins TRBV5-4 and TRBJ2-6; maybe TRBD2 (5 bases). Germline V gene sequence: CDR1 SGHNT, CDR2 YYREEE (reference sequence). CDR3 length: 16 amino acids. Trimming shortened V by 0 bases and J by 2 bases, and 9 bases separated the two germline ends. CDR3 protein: CASSLAATTGANVLTF. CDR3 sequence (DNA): TGTGCCAGCAGCTTGGCTGCGACTACTGGGGCCAACGTCCTGACTTTC.

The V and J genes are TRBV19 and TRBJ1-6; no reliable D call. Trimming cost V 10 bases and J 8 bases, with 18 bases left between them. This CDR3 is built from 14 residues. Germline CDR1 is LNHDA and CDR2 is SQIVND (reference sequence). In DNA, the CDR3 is TGTGCCACACAAGATCGAACGGGTTATTCACCCCTCCACTTT. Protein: CATQDRTGYSPLHF.

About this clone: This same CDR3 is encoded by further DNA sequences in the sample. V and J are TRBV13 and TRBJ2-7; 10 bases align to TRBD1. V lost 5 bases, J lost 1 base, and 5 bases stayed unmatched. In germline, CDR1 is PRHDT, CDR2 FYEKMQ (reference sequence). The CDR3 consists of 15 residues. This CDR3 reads CASSTVDRGSYEQYF. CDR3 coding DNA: TGTGCCAGCAGCACCGTGGACAGGGGGTCCTACGAGCAGTACTTC.

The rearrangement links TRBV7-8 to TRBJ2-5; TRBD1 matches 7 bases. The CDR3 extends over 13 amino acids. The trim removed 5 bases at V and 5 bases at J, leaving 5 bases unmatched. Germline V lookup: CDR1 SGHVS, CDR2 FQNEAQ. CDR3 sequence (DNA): TGTGCCAGCAGCCGTACAGGGGATGAGACCCAGTACTTC. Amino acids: CASSRTGDETQYF.

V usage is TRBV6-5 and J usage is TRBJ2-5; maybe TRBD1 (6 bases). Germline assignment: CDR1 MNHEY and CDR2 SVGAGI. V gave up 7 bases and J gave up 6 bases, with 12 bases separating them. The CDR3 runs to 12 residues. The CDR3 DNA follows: TGTGCCAGCATTAACAGGGACCAGACCCAGTACTTC. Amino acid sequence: CASINRDQTQYF.

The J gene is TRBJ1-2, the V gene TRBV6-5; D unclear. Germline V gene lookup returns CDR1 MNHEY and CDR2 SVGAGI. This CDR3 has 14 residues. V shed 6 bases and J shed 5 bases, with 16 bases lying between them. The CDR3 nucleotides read TGTGCCAGCAGCCGCATCTTAGGGTCTTATGGCTACACCTTC. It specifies CASSRILGSYGYTF.

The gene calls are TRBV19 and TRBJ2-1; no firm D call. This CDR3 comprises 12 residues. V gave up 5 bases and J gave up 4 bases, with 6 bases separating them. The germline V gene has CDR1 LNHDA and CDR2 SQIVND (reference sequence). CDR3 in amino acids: CASSPSYNEQFF. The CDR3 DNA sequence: TGTGCCAGTAGTCCCAGTTACAATGAGCAGTTCTTC.

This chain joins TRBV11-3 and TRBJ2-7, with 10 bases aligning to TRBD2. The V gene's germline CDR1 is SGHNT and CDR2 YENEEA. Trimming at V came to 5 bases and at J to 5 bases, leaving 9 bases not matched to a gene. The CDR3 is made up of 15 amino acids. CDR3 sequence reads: CASSLTSGVVHEQYF. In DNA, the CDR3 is TGTGCCAGCAGCCTTACTAGCGGGGTAGTCCACGAGCAGTACTTC.

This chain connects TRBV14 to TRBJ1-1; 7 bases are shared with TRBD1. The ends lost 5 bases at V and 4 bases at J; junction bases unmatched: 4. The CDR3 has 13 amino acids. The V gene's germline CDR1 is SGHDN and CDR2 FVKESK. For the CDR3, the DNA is TGTGCCAGCAGCTGGACAGGAGGCACTGAAGCTTTCTTT. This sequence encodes CASSWTGGTEAFF. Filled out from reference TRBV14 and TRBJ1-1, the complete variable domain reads EAGVTQFPSHSVIEKGQTVTLRCDPISGHDNLYWYRRVMGKEIKFLLHFVKESKQDESGMPNNRFLAERTGGTYSTLKVQPAELEDSGVYFCASSWTGGTEAFFGQGTRLTVV.

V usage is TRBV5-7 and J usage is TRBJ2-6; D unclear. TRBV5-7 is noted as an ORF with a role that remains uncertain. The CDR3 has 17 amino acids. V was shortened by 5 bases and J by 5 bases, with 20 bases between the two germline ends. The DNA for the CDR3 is TGTGCCAGCAGACGTCCTCTTGTACAAAGTCGGGCCAACGTCCTGACTTTC. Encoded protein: CASRRPLVQSRANVLTF.

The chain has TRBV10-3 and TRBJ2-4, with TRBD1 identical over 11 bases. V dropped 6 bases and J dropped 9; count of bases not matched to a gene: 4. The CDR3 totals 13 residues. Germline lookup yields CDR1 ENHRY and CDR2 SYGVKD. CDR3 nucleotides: TGTGCCATCAGGCCCGGACAGGGGGCCATTCAGTACTTC. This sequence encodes CAIRPGQGAIQYF.

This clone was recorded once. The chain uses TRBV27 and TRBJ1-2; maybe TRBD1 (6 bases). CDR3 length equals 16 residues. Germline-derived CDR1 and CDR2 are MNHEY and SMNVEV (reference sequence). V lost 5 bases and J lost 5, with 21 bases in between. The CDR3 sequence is CASSPQSGAGLYGYTF. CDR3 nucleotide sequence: TGTGCCAGCAGTCCCCAGTCAGGGGCAGGGCTTTATGGCTACACCTTC.

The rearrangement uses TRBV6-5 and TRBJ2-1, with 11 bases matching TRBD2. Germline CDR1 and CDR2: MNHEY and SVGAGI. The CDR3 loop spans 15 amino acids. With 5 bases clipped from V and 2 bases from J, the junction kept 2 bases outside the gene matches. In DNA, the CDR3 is TGTGCCAGCAGTCGGGGACTAGCGGCCTACAATGAGCAGTTCTTC. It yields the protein CASSRGLAAYNEQFF.

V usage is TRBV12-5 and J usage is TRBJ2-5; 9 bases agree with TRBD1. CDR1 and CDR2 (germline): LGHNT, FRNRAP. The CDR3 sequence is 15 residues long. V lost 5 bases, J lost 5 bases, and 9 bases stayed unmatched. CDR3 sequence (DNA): TGTGCTAGTGGTCTAGACGGGACAGGGTGCGAGACCCAGTACTTC. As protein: CASGLDGTGCETQYF.

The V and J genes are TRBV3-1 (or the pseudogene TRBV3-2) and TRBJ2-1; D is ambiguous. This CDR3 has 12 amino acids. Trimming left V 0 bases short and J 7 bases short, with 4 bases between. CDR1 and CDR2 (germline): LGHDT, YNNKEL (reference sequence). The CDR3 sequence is CASSQEANEQFF. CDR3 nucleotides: TGTGCCAGCAGCCAAGAGGCGAATGAGCAGTTCTTC.

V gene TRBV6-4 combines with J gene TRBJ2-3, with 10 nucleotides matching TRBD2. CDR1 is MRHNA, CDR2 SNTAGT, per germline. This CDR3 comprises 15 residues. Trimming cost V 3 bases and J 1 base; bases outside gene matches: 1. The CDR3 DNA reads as TGTGCCAGCAGTGATACTAGCGGGGGCACAGATACGCAGTATTTT. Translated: CASSDTSGGTDTQYF.

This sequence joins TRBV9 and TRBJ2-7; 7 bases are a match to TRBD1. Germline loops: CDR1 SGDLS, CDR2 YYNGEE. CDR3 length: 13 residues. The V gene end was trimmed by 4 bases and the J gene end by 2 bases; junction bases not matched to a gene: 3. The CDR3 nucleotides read TGTGCCAGCAGCAGTCAGGGGGCCTACGAGCAGTACTTC. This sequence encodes CASSSQGAYEQYF. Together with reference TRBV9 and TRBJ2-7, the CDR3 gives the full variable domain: DSGVTQTPKHLITATGQRVTLRCSPRSGDLSVYWYQQSLDQGLQFLIQYYNGEERAKGNILERFSAQQFPDLHSELNLSSLELGDSALYFCASSSQGAYEQYFGPGTRLTVT.